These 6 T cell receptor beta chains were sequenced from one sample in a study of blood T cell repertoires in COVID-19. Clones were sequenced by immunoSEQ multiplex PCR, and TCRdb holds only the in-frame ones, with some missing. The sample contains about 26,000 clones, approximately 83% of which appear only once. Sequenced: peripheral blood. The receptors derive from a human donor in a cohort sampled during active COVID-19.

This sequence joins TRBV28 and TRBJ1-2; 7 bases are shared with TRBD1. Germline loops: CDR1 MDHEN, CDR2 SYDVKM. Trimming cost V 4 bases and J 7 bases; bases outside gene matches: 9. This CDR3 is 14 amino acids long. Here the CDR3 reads CASSSPPGQLGYTF. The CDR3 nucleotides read TGTGCCAGCAGTTCACCCCCGGGACAGCTTGGCTACACCTTC.

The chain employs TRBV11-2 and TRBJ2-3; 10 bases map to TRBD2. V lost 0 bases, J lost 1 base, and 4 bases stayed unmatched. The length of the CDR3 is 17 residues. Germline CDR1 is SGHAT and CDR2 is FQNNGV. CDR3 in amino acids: CASSLDRGTSGTDTQYF. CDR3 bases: TGTGCCAGCAGCTTAGATCGGGGGACTAGCGGCACAGATACGCAGTATTTT.

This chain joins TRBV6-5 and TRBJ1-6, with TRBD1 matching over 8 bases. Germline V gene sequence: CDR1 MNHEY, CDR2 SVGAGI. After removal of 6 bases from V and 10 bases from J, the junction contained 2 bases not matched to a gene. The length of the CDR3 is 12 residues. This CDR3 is CASSRGRSPLHF. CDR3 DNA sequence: TGTGCCAGCAGCAGGGGGCGCTCACCCCTCCACTTT.

The CDR3: CASSPGLSYEQYF. The CDR3 DNA reads TGTGCCAGCAGTCCGGGACTCTCCTACGAGCAGTACTTC. The rearrangement links TRBV6-5 to TRBJ2-7, with TRBD2 as a possible D gene (6 bases). The CDR3 spans 13 residues. Germline CDR1 and CDR2: MNHEY and SVGAGI. The V end lost 5 bases, the J end lost 0 bases, and 8 bases lay between the germline ends.

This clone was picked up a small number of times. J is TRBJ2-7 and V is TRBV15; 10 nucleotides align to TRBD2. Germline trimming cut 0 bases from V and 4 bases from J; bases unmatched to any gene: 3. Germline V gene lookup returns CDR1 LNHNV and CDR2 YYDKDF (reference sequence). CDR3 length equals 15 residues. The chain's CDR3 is CATSRESSGSYEQYF. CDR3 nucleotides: TGTGCCACCAGCAGAGAGTCTAGCGGGAGTTACGAGCAGTACTTC.

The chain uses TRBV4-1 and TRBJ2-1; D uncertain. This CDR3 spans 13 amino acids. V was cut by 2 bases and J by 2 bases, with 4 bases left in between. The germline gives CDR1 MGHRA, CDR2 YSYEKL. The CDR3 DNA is TGCGCCAGCAGCCAAACAGCCTACAATGAGCAGTTCTTC. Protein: CASSQTAYNEQFF.